These 18 T cell receptor beta chains were all obtained from the same sample, sequenced in a study of blood T cell repertoires in COVID-19. The repertoire was sequenced with immunoSEQ multiplex PCR; TCRdb's copy has only in-frame clones and lacks some. In the table there are some 110,000 clones, around 90% of which are singletons. Sample: peripheral blood. Source of these receptors: a man aged 50 to 60 with COVID-19, enrolled during active disease.

The genes are TRBV6-1 and TRBJ2-7, with 8 bases that match TRBD1. Germline V gene lookup returns CDR1 MNHNS and CDR2 SASEGT. V shed 3 bases and J 4 bases; nucleotides not matched to a gene: 2. CDR3 length equals 13 residues. Here the CDR3 reads CASSERQGYEQYV. In nucleotides, the CDR3 is TGTGCCAGCAGTGAGAGACAGGGGTACGAGCAGTACGTC.

This clone showed up just once. V gene TRBV20-1 combines with J gene TRBJ2-7, with 12 nucleotides matching TRBD2. The CDR3 runs 13 residues. The trim removed 3 bases at V and 4 bases at J, leaving 1 base unmatched. Germline V gene lookup returns CDR1 DFQATT and CDR2 SNEGSKA (reference sequence). The CDR3 region is CSASGTSGYEQYV. The DNA for the CDR3 is TGCAGTGCTAGTGGGACTAGCGGGTACGAGCAGTACGTC.

The gene calls are TRBV7-9 and TRBJ1-5, with a possible D match to TRBD1 (6 bases). Per the germline V gene, CDR1 is SEHNR and CDR2 is FQNEAQ (reference sequence). This CDR3 is 14 amino acids long. V was cut by 4 bases and J by 6 bases, with 13 bases left in between. The CDR3, as DNA: TGTGCCAGCAGCTCCCAGGGGCCGGGTCAGCCCCAGCATTTT. It codes for CASSSQGPGQPQHF.

CDR3 amino acids: CASSQSHMGTGEAFF. CDR3 DNA: TGCGCCAGCAGCCAATCCCATATGGGGACAGGGGAAGCTTTCTTT. V usage is TRBV4-3 and J usage is TRBJ1-1; the match to TRBD1 covers 9 bases. Looked up from germline, CDR1 is LGHNA and CDR2 is YSLEER. The CDR3 has 15 residues. Trimming at V came to 2 bases and at J to 8 bases, leaving 9 bases not matched to a gene.

The rearrangement links TRBV19 to TRBJ1-2, with TRBD1 matching over 10 bases. After removal of 9 bases from V and 5 bases from J, the junction contained 6 bases not matched to a gene. This CDR3 has 13 amino acids. From germline, CDR1 is LNHDA and CDR2 SQIVND (reference sequence). This chain's CDR3 is CASGTGDRYGYTF. Here the CDR3 DNA reads TGTGCCAGCGGGACAGGGGATCGGTATGGCTACACCTTC.

Only one count was recorded for this clone. The chain has TRBV5-1 and TRBJ1-1; D is uncertain. Trimming took 2 bases from V and 1 from J, leaving 9 bases between them. This CDR3 is 14 amino acids long. CDR1 and CDR2 (germline): SGHRS, YFSETQ. The DNA for the CDR3 is TGCGCCAGCAGCTTCGACTTCGCGAACACTGAAGCTTTCTTT. Translation gives CASSFDFANTEAFF.

The rearrangement links TRBV29-1 to TRBJ1-2; no reliable D call. Germline CDR1 is SQVTM and CDR2 is ANQGSEA. The CDR3 has 12 amino acids. V was clipped by 1 base and J by 6 bases, with 9 bases between them. CDR3 DNA: TGCAGCGTTGAAGTGGGTGGAGATGGCTACACCTTC. Its translation: CSVEVGGDGYTF.

This clone was detected only once. The rearrangement uses TRBV29-1 and TRBJ2-1; TRBD2 aligns across 10 bases. CDR3 length equals 14 residues. After removal of 7 bases from V and 4 bases from J, the junction contained 7 bases not matched to a gene. The germline V gene encodes CDR1 SQVTM and CDR2 ANQGSEA. DNA for the CDR3: TGCAGCGCTCGTAGCGGGGGGCGTTACAATGAGCAGTTCTTC. It is translated as CSARSGGRYNEQFF.

The V and J genes are TRBV5-1 and TRBJ2-1; perhaps TRBD2 as D (6 bases). V lost 5 bases to trimming and J lost 0 bases, with 12 bases between them. Germline V gene data show CDR1 as SGHRS and CDR2 as YFSETQ. The CDR3 loop spans 15 amino acids. The CDR3 DNA reads as TGCGCCAGCAGTGTAGCGGATAGCTCCTACAATGAGCAGTTCTTC. It encodes CASSVADSSYNEQFF.

The genes are TRBV3-1 (or the pseudogene TRBV3-2) and TRBJ2-5, with unresolved D. Germline CDR1 is LGHDT and CDR2 is YNNKEL (reference sequence). V was clipped by 1 base and J by 2 bases, with 5 bases between them. The CDR3 is made up of 13 amino acids. The CDR3 sequence: CASSQGGQETQYF. CDR3 nucleotides: TGTGCCAGCAGCCAAGGCGGACAAGAGACCCAGTACTTC.

This clone was recorded a few times. This chain uses TRBV6-6 with TRBJ1-5; D is uncertain. This CDR3 contains 14 residues. Trimming shortened V by 6 bases and J by 0 bases, and 9 bases separated the two germline ends. Germline assignment: CDR1 MNHNY and CDR2 SVGAGI (reference sequence). The CDR3 reads CASRRGYSNQPQHF. The DNA for the CDR3 is TGTGCCAGCAGGCGGGGATATAGCAATCAGCCCCAGCATTTT.

The V call is TRBV27, the J call TRBJ2-1; D call uncertain. This CDR3 is built from 15 residues. Germline CDR1 is MNHEY and CDR2 is SMNVEV (reference sequence). V was shortened by 4 bases and J by 2 bases, with 12 bases between the two germline ends. The DNA of the CDR3 is TGTGCCAGCAGTTCCTCGCCCCGGGCCTACAATGAGCAGTTCTTC. It translates to CASSSSPRAYNEQFF.

The chain combines TRBV5-1 with TRBJ2-3; D uncertain. Germline V gene sequence: CDR1 SGHRS, CDR2 YFSETQ. Trimming pared 4 bases from V and 6 bases from J, leaving 9 bases between. The CDR3 runs 12 residues. The CDR3 DNA reads as TGCGCCAGCAGCATGTTCGCGGATACGCAGTATTTT. This codes for CASSMFADTQYF.

This clone was detected only once. This chain connects TRBV11-2 to TRBJ2-3; a possible D gene is TRBD2 (6 bases). The CDR3 contains 14 residues. Trimming cost V 5 bases and J 9 bases, with 18 bases left between them. Per germline, CDR1 SGHAT and CDR2 FQNNGV. CDR3 coding DNA: TGTGCCAGCAGCACAGGCCTCTTAGCGGTAACGCAGTATTTT. Protein product: CASSTGLLAVTQYF.

The V gene is TRBV30, the J gene TRBJ1-4; D perhaps matches TRBD1 (5 bases). CDR1 is GTSNPN and CDR2 is SVGIG in the germline V gene (reference sequence). The CDR3 has 13 amino acids. The V and J ends lost 3 bases and 8 bases respectively, with 13 bases between them. CDR3 residues: CAWSGQGGEKLFF. Written as DNA, the CDR3 is TGTGCCTGGAGCGGGCAGGGTGGAGAAAAACTGTTTTTT.

This chain uses TRBV11-3 with TRBJ2-2; TRBD1 matches 9 bases. The CDR3 has 19 residues. Germline V gene data show CDR1 as SGHNT and CDR2 as YENEEA. J lost 3 bases, V lost 4 bases, and 15 bases had no gene match. The CDR3 nucleotides read TGTGCCAGCAGCTCACAAAGGACAGGGGCGACCAATTACACCGGGGAGCTGTTTTTT. This gives the protein CASSSQRTGATNYTGELFF.

This chain uses TRBV6-2 or TRBV6-3 with TRBJ1-5; D may be TRBD1 (5 bases). The germline V and J ends were trimmed by 5 bases and 1 base, with 9 bases remaining between them. The CDR3 covers 14 residues. The germline V gene encodes CDR1 MNHEY and CDR2 SVGEGT. CDR3 in DNA: TGTGCCAGCAGTGTCAGGGTGAGCAATCAGCCCCAGCATTTT. Translating it yields CASSVRVSNQPQHF.

The chain carries TRBV3-1 (or the pseudogene TRBV3-2) and TRBJ1-5, with D possibly being TRBD1 (5 bases). The CDR3 sequence is 14 residues long. The V gene's germline CDR1 is LGHDT and CDR2 YNNKEL (reference sequence). The germline V and J ends were trimmed by 1 base and 2 bases, with 6 bases remaining between them. CDR3 DNA sequence: TGTGCCAGCAGCCAAGGGGGCGGCAATCAGCCCCAGCATTTT. This gives the protein CASSQGGGNQPQHF.